This passage covers 27 T cell receptor beta chains from one sample sequenced in a study of blood T cell repertoires in COVID-19. Assay: immunoSEQ multiplex PCR; the TCRdb copy retains only in-frame clones and omits some. Of 300,000 to 400,000 clones in the sample, around four fifths were seen once. The sample taken for sequencing was peripheral blood. The source of these receptors is a man aged 30 to 39 with active or convalescent COVID-19.

This chain uses TRBV6-2 or TRBV6-3 with TRBJ1-2; 9 positions match TRBD1. CDR3 length equals 16 residues. The V gene's germline CDR1 is MNHEY and CDR2 SVGEGT. V gave up 6 bases and J gave up 4 bases; unmatched junction bases: 12. The CDR3 loop reads CASSRQGGRTTYGYTF. Here the CDR3 DNA reads TGTGCCAGCAGCAGACAGGGGGGCCGCACTACCTATGGCTACACCTTC.

The chain combines TRBV18 with TRBJ1-1, with unresolved D. Germline values: CDR1 KGHSH, CDR2 LQKENI. V was pared by 4 bases and J by 1 base, with 10 bases between. This CDR3 has 14 amino acids. The CDR3 is CASSQSGENTEAFF. The CDR3 DNA sequence: TGTGCCAGCTCACAGTCCGGGGAGAACACTGAAGCTTTCTTT.

This clone was detected only a few times. The gene calls are TRBV9 and TRBJ2-7; a possible D gene is TRBD2 (5 bases). With 2 bases removed from V and 3 bases from J, the gap between germline ends came to 15 bases. CDR1 is SGDLS and CDR2 is YYNGEE in the germline V gene. CDR3 length equals 15 residues. The CDR3 region has the DNA TGTGCCAGCAGCGTCGGAGGAGACCGAGACTACGAGCAGTACTTC. This encodes CASSVGGDRDYEQYF.

This chain links TRBV29-1 with TRBJ2-5; TRBD1 agrees at 12 bases. The J segment lost 4 bases and the V segment lost 6 bases, leaving 3 bases of the junction unmatched. In germline, CDR1 is SQVTM, CDR2 ANQGSEA. The length of the CDR3 is 13 residues. The CDR3 here is CSVRDRGPETQYF. The CDR3 DNA is TGCAGCGTCCGGGACAGGGGGCCAGAGACCCAGTACTTC.

The chain links TRBV6-2 or TRBV6-3 to TRBJ2-3, with 10 bases aligning to TRBD2. The CDR3 consists of 16 residues. V dropped 4 bases and J dropped 3; count of bases not matched to a gene: 7. The germline CDR1 and CDR2 sequences are MNHEY and SVGEGT. The CDR3 sequence is CASSFEGTSATDTQYF. The CDR3 DNA sequence: TGTGCCAGCAGTTTTGAAGGGACTAGCGCAACAGATACGCAGTATTTT.

This sequence joins TRBV2 and TRBJ2-1; 9 bases match TRBD1. Germline CDR1 reads SNHLY; CDR2 reads FYNNEI. This CDR3 has 15 amino acids. V was pared by 7 bases and J by 7 bases, with 11 bases of the junction left unmatched. CDR3 DNA: TGTGCCAGCAAGGCTCAGGGACAGGGAACGAATGAGCAGTTCTTC. It translates to CASKAQGQGTNEQFF.

This clone appeared once. V is TRBV5-1 and J is TRBJ2-7, with D possibly matching TRBD1 (5 bases). The CDR3 consists of 12 residues. Germline loops: CDR1 SGHRS, CDR2 YFSETQ. The germline V and J ends were trimmed by 4 bases and 6 bases, with 11 bases remaining between them. CDR3 nucleotide sequence: TGCGCCAGCAGCCGAGAAAGGGGCGAGCAGTACTTC. This sequence encodes CASSRERGEQYF. The variable domain in full, completed from reference TRBV5-1 and TRBJ2-7, reads KAGVTQTPRYLIKTRGQQVTLSCSPISGHRSVSWYQQTPGQGLQFLFEYFSETQRNKGNFPGRFSGRQFSNSRSEMNVSTLELGDSALYLCASSRERGEQYFGPGTRLTVT.

This clone was seen only a few times. V and J are TRBV18 and TRBJ1-1, with D possibly TRBD1 on 6 matching bases. V shed 3 bases and J shed 4 bases, with 15 bases lying between them. Germline V gene sequence: CDR1 KGHSH, CDR2 LQKENI. The CDR3 has 15 amino acids. DNA for the CDR3: TGTGCCAGCTCACCTTCGAGAGGGGGTAGCACTGAAGCTTTCTTT. This sequence encodes CASSPSRGGSTEAFF.

The V gene is TRBV2, the J gene TRBJ1-1; no definite D call. Germline CDR1 is SNHLY and CDR2 is FYNNEI. V was clipped by 7 bases and J by 3 bases, with 15 bases between them. The CDR3 runs to 14 residues. The CDR3, as DNA: TGTGCCAGCACCATGGAGGGAGGAGACACTGAAGCTTTCTTT. Its protein is CASTMEGGDTEAFF.

The chain joins TRBV24-1 to TRBJ1-4; 7 bases map to TRBD1. CDR1 and CDR2 from the germline V gene are KGHDR and SFDVKD. With 3 bases clipped from V and 0 bases from J, the junction kept 6 bases outside the gene matches. The CDR3 covers 17 residues. CDR3 nucleotide sequence: TGTGCCACCAGTGATGCCGGGACAGCCGCAACTAATGAAAAACTGTTTTTT. It codes for CATSDAGTAATNEKLFF.

The chain employs TRBV9 and TRBJ2-1; 9 bases map to TRBD2. Germline CDR1 and CDR2: SGDLS and YYNGEE. This CDR3 comprises 14 residues. The V segment lost 4 bases and the J segment 7 bases; nucleotides outside the gene matches: 6. This chain's CDR3 is CASSQAGGGNEQFF. In DNA, the CDR3 is TGTGCCAGCAGCCAAGCGGGAGGAGGGAATGAGCAGTTCTTC.

The chain employs TRBV2 and TRBJ2-3, with D unclear. The CDR3 has 15 amino acids. The V gene lost 3 bases and the J gene lost 2 bases, with 12 bases spanning the gap. CDR1 and CDR2 (germline): SNHLY, FYNNEI. CDR3 region: CASSDYPSITDTQYF. The CDR3 nucleotides are TGTGCCAGCAGTGATTATCCTAGTATCACAGATACGCAGTATTTT.

V is TRBV10-3 and J is TRBJ1-1, with 8 bases identical to TRBD1. This CDR3 is built from 14 residues. Germline CDR1 is ENHRY and CDR2 is SYGVKD. With V trimmed by 4 bases and J by 5 bases, 6 bases remained unmatched. The CDR3 is CAISGDRRGTEAFF. CDR3 nucleotide sequence: TGTGCCATCAGTGGGGACAGGAGGGGTACTGAAGCTTTCTTT.

The chain recombines TRBV12-3 or TRBV12-4 with TRBJ2-4; 8 nucleotides agree with TRBD1. V lost 5 bases, J lost 7 bases, and 4 bases stayed unmatched. This CDR3 spans 13 amino acids. CDR3 nucleotide sequence: TGTGCCAGCAGTCCGGGACAGGATAACATTCAGTACTTC. Its protein is CASSPGQDNIQYF.

As DNA, the CDR3 is TGTGCCAGCAGCTTTGCGGGACGGGACAATGAGCAGTTCTTC. Protein product: CASSFAGRDNEQFF. J is TRBJ2-1 and V is TRBV5-4, with TRBD2 as a possible D gene (6 bases). This CDR3 has 14 amino acids. The V end lost 2 bases, the J end lost 5 bases, and 11 bases lay between the germline ends. Germline V gene data show CDR1 as SGHNT and CDR2 as YYREEE (reference sequence).

This clone was detected only once. J is TRBJ1-1 and V is TRBV5-1; D is uncertain. Germline V lookup: CDR1 SGHRS, CDR2 YFSETQ. V lost 4 bases and J 1 base, leaving 11 bases between the germline ends. This CDR3 comprises 14 residues. DNA for the CDR3: TGCGCCAGCAGCCAGTTGGTCGAGAACACTGAAGCTTTCTTT. Translating it yields CASSQLVENTEAFF.

The chain carries TRBV5-4 and TRBJ2-1; TRBD2 agrees at 7 bases. The CDR3 has 15 residues. Losses at the gene ends were 4 bases for V and 8 bases for J; bases not matched to a gene: 12. Germline lookup yields CDR1 SGHNT and CDR2 YYREEE (reference sequence). CDR3 sequence: CASSQRQRGSYEQFF. The CDR3 nucleotides read TGTGCCAGCAGCCAGCGCCAGCGGGGTAGCTATGAGCAGTTCTTC.

V and J are TRBV3-1 (or the pseudogene TRBV3-2) and TRBJ2-1, with 12 nucleotides matching TRBD2. The CDR3 has 18 residues. Germline CDR1 LGHDT, CDR2 YNNKEL (reference sequence). With V trimmed by 4 bases and J by 1 base, 8 bases remained unmatched. The CDR3, as DNA: TGTGCCAGCAGCCGATATCCTAGCGGGAGGGGATCCTACAATGAGCAGTTCTTC. The encoded protein is CASSRYPSGRGSYNEQFF.

The chain links TRBV13 to TRBJ1-1; weak D call: TRBD1 (5 bases). CDR1 and CDR2 (germline): PRHDT, FYEKMQ (reference sequence). This CDR3 contains 15 residues. Trimming shortened V by 1 base and J by 0 bases, and 9 bases separated the two germline ends. CDR3 nucleotide sequence: TGTGCCAGCAGCTTAGTGCAGGACATGAACACTGAAGCTTTCTTT. Translated, it gives CASSLVQDMNTEAFF.

The chain couples TRBV5-8 to TRBJ2-7; TRBD1 might be the D (5 bases). The CDR3 length is 14 residues. CDR1 and CDR2 (germline): SGHTS, YDEGEE. Trimming cost V 0 bases and J 0 bases, with 7 bases left between them. This CDR3 reads CASSLGGHSYEQYF. The CDR3 nucleotides are TGTGCCAGCAGCTTGGGGGGCCACTCCTACGAGCAGTACTTC.

The chain links TRBV29-1 to TRBJ2-5; possible D gene TRBD2, 7 bases. The V end was cut by 4 bases, the J end by 7 bases, with 16 bases between. This CDR3 contains 13 residues. The germline V gene has CDR1 SQVTM and CDR2 ANQGSEA. This chain's CDR3 is CSVVGGQEGTQYF. The CDR3 nucleotides read TGCAGCGTTGTGGGGGGGCAGGAGGGGACCCAGTACTTC. Using reference TRBV29-1 and TRBJ2-5 for the parts outside the CDR3, the full variable domain is SAVISQKPSRDICQRGTSLTIQCQVDSQVTMMFWYRQQPGQSLTLIATANQGSEATYESGFVIDKFPISRPNLTFSTLTVSNMSPEDSSIYLCSVVGGQEGTQYFGPGTRLLVL.

The rearrangement links TRBV5-5 to TRBJ2-7, with D possibly TRBD1 on 6 matching bases. The V end was cut by 6 bases, the J end by 2 bases, with 18 bases between. Germline V gene data show CDR1 as SGHKS and CDR2 as YYEKEE (reference sequence). This CDR3 is 15 amino acids long. CDR3 nucleotides: TGTGCCAGCATCCTTGCGATCCCAGGGGCCTACGAGCAGTACTTC. Protein sequence: CASILAIPGAYEQYF.

This clone was recorded a few times. The chain uses TRBV10-3 and TRBJ1-1; 8 bases fit TRBD1. In germline, CDR1 is ENHRY, CDR2 SYGVKD. The CDR3 extends over 13 amino acids. Losses at the gene ends were 6 bases for V and 4 bases for J; bases not matched to a gene: 4. The CDR3 is CAIRTTGGTEAFF. CDR3 nucleotides: TGTGCCATCAGAACTACAGGGGGCACTGAAGCTTTCTTT.

The chain uses TRBV28 and TRBJ1-5, with D unclear. CDR1 MDHEN and CDR2 SYDVKM come from the germline V gene. Trimming stripped 5 bases from V and 4 bases from J, with 15 bases between. This CDR3 contains 15 residues. DNA of the CDR3: TGTGCCAGCAGTATAATTGGACGGAGGAATCAGCCCCAGCATTTT. Translating gives CASSIIGRRNQPQHF.

CDR3: CASSLGQGFGHEQYF. CDR3 DNA sequence: TGTGCCAGCAGCCTGGGACAGGGGTTTGGCCACGAGCAGTACTTC. V usage is TRBV7-2 and J usage is TRBJ2-7, with 10 nucleotides matching TRBD1. The CDR3 is 15 amino acids. The V and J ends lost 5 bases and 5 bases, in that order; junction bases with no gene match: 9. The germline V gene encodes CDR1 SGHTA and CDR2 FQGNSA.

The chain links TRBV11-2 to TRBJ1-1; D may be TRBD1 (5 bases). Trimming left V 1 base short and J 2 bases short, with 8 bases between. CDR1 and CDR2 from the germline V gene are SGHAT and FQNNGV. The CDR3 totals 14 residues. The CDR3 sequence is CASSLGRANTEAFF. In DNA form, the CDR3 reads TGTGCCAGCAGCTTAGGCAGGGCTAACACTGAAGCTTTCTTT.

The rearrangement links TRBV6-5 to TRBJ1-2, with a tentative D call TRBD1 (5 bases). The CDR3 loop spans 15 amino acids. Deletions cut 0 bases from V and 4 bases from J, with 12 bases between. CDR1 is MNHEY, CDR2 SVGAGI, per germline. As DNA, the CDR3 is TGTGCCAGCAGTTACTCTAAGGGGCTAATCTATGGCTACACCTTC. This gives the protein CASSYSKGLIYGYTF.